This TCR beta chain is drawn from a study of blood T cell repertoires in COVID-19. Study-level background: Sample material is recorded as cDNA or gDNA derived from T cells, B-cell-depleted T cells, or PBMCs.

Assay: immunoSEQ multiplex PCR; the TCRdb copy retains only in-frame clones and omits some. The sample has 250,000 to 300,000 clones, about nine tenths seen once; the top ten hold 0.9% to 1%. This clone was recorded a few times. The CDR3 extends over 18 amino acids. The trim removed 2 bases at V and 0 bases at J, leaving 8 bases unmatched. The germline gives CDR1 MGHRA, CDR2 YSYEKL. Sequences were obtained from peripheral blood. The source is a middle-aged woman who had recovered from COVID-19. The chain uses TRBV4-1 and TRBJ2-1, with 9 bases matching TRBD2. In DNA, the CDR3 is TGCGCCAGCAGCCAACCTCTAGCGGGACCTGGCTCCTACAATGAGCAGTTCTTC. This translates into CASSQPLAGPGSYNEQFF.